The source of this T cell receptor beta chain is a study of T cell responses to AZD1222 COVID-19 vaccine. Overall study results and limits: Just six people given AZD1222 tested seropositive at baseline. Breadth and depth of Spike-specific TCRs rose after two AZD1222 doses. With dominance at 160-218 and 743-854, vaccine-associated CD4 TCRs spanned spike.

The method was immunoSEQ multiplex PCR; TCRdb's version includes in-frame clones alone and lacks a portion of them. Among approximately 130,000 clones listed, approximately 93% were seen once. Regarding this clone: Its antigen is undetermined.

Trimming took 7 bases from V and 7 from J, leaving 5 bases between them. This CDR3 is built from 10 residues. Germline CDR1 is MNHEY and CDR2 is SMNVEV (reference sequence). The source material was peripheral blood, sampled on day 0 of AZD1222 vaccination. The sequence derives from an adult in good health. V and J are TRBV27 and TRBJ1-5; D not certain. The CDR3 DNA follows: TGTGCCAGCATCCGACAGCCCCAGCATTTT. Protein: CASIRQPQHF.